These 28 T cell receptor beta chains came from one sample sequenced in a study of post-analysis software for immune sequencing data. TCR beta libraries were prepared from cDNA with unique molecular identifiers. Using its own MiXCR run on the PCR reads, TCRdb lists one record per CDR3 protein. Of about 540,000 distinct CDR3 sequences in the sample, under 40% were seen once. Study outcomes and limitations: Compared with controls, patients had more of five TRBV segments, including TRBV5-6, TRBV5-1 and TRBV20-1.

Antigen specificity for these receptors is unknown. Sequencing was done on a sample of blood. These receptors all stem from a girl under 18 with multiple sclerosis.

The chain combines TRBV7-7 with TRBJ2-5; D is unclear. CDR3 length: 14 amino acids. Trimming took 2 bases from V and 0 from J, leaving 7 bases between them. Germline V gene lookup returns CDR1 SSHAT and CDR2 FNYEAQ (reference sequence). The CDR3 protein is CASSLSRDQETQYF. CDR3 sequence (DNA): TGTGCCAGCAGCTTATCACGGGACCAAGAGACCCAGTACTTC.

This sequence joins TRBV14 and TRBJ2-1, with D perhaps matching TRBD1 (6 bases). CDR3 length equals 15 residues. V was pared by 0 bases and J by 7 bases, with 13 bases between. Looked up from germline, CDR1 is SGHDN and CDR2 is FVKESK. In DNA form, the CDR3 reads TGTGCCAGCAGCCAAGACAGGGGTTTGGGGAATGAGCAGTTCTTC. It yields the protein CASSQDRGLGNEQFF.

The genes are TRBV6-5 and TRBJ1-1; D gene ambiguous. Between the trimmed V and J ends, which lost 2 bases and 6 bases, there was a span of 13 bases. The CDR3 covers 14 residues. The germline V gene has CDR1 MNHEY and CDR2 SVGAGI. DNA for the CDR3: TGTGCCAGCAGTTACCCGACCCGGGGTGCTGAAGCTTTCTTT. Protein: CASSYPTRGAEAFF.

J is TRBJ2-1 and V is TRBV6-8, with D maybe TRBD2 (5 bases). Trimming pared 10 bases from V and 5 bases from J, leaving 18 bases between. CDR3 length: 14 residues. Germline V gene data show CDR1 as MNHGY and CDR2 as SAAAGT. The CDR3 is CATRVGIHHNEQFF. Here the CDR3 DNA reads TGTGCCACGCGGGTTGGCATCCACCACAATGAGCAGTTCTTC.

V is TRBV15 and J is TRBJ1-1, with D possibly being TRBD1 (5 bases). This CDR3 contains 13 residues. CDR1 is LNHNV and CDR2 is YYDKDF in the germline V gene (reference sequence). Between the trimmed V and J ends, which lost 11 bases and 4 bases, there was a span of 17 bases. The CDR3 DNA reads TGTGCCGCAATCCAGGGCGTGGCCACTGAAGCTTTCTTT. Its translation is CAAIQGVATEAFF.

Many counts were recorded for this clonotype. The gene calls are TRBV5-1 and TRBJ2-3; D might be TRBD1 (6 bases). V lost 2 bases and J 4 bases, leaving 11 bases between the germline ends. This CDR3 has 14 amino acids. The germline V gene has CDR1 SGHRS and CDR2 YFSETQ. The CDR3 reads CASSFTGHSDTQYF. CDR3 nucleotides: TGCGCCAGCAGCTTTACGGGACACTCAGATACGCAGTATTTT.

This clonotype was seen a handful of times. The chain is built from TRBV25-1 and TRBJ2-1, with 8 bases that match TRBD1. CDR1 is MGHDK and CDR2 is SYGVNS in the germline V gene. This CDR3 spans 22 amino acids. The junction had 26 bases not matched to a gene; V was cut back by 7 bases and J by 0 bases. The CDR3: CASTGVGSGDRSKVGSYNEQFF. DNA of the CDR3: TGTGCCAGCACTGGGGTGGGTTCTGGGGACAGGTCAAAAGTAGGCTCCTACAATGAGCAGTTCTTC.

The chain combines TRBV5-1 with TRBJ2-7; 7 bases agree with TRBD1. This CDR3 is built from 16 residues. The germline V gene has CDR1 SGHRS and CDR2 YFSETQ. The ends lost 4 bases at V and 0 bases at J; junction bases unmatched: 10. The CDR3 region is CASSPRPRDSSYEQYF. In DNA form, the CDR3 reads TGCGCCAGCAGCCCACGGCCTCGGGACAGCTCCTACGAGCAGTACTTC.

This clonotype turned up a few times. The V and J genes are TRBV7-2 and TRBJ2-7; perhaps TRBD1 as D (5 bases). The CDR3 consists of 15 residues. The germline V and J ends were trimmed by 2 bases and 0 bases, with 11 bases remaining between them. Germline loops: CDR1 SGHTA, CDR2 FQGNSA. In nucleotides, the CDR3 is TGTGCCAGCAGCTTAAGGGGCCCTAGCTCCTACGAGCAGTACTTC. Amino acids: CASSLRGPSSYEQYF. The full variable domain, with the rest looked up from reference TRBV7-2 and TRBJ2-7, is GAGVSQSPSNKVTEKGKDVELRCDPISGHTALYWYRQSLGQGLEFLIYFQGNSAPDKSGLPSDRFSAERTGGSVSTLTIQRTQQEDSAVYLCASSLRGPSSYEQYFGPGTRLTVT.

This rearrangement joins TRBV20-1 to TRBJ2-1; D uncertain. The ends were cut back, 2 bases at V and 8 bases at J, with 10 bases in the middle. CDR1 and CDR2 (germline): DFQATT, SNEGSKA (reference sequence). This CDR3 has 12 residues. CDR3 DNA sequence: TGCAGTGCTAGACCCCGCAGGCATGAGCAGTTCTTC. It translates to CSARPRRHEQFF.

The J gene is TRBJ2-7, the V gene TRBV6-6; 8 bases agree with TRBD1. The trim removed 3 bases at V and 4 bases at J, leaving 5 bases unmatched. CDR3 length: 14 amino acids. Germline CDR1 MNHNY, CDR2 SVGAGI (reference sequence). CDR3 nucleotide sequence: TGTGCCAGCAGTTATTTCGACAGGGGTTACGAGCAGTACTTC. This codes for CASSYFDRGYEQYF.

This clonotype was picked up many times. This chain uses TRBV3-1 with TRBJ2-1; D not certain. The germline V and J ends were trimmed by 0 bases and 8 bases, with 11 bases remaining between them. This CDR3 comprises 14 residues. Germline CDR1 reads LGHDT; CDR2 reads YNNKEL (reference sequence). CDR3 sequence (DNA): TGTGCCAGCAGCCAAGATCCCAGAAGGGATGAGCAGTTCTTC. Protein sequence: CASSQDPRRDEQFF.

In this sample, this clonotype turned up a few times. The chain couples TRBV7-9 to TRBJ2-1; 7 bases are shared with TRBD2. Trimming cost V 1 base and J 7 bases; bases outside gene matches: 7. Germline CDR1 reads SEHNR; CDR2 reads FQNEAQ (reference sequence). CDR3 size: 15 residues. Here the CDR3 DNA reads TGTGCCAGCAGCTTAGGGGAGGGGACGAAAAATGAGCAGTTCTTC. This gives the protein CASSLGEGTKNEQFF.

This clonotype was detected only a few times. This chain connects TRBV5-1 to TRBJ2-5; D uncertain. V lost 6 bases, J lost 5 bases, and 14 bases lay in between. The CDR3 loop spans 13 amino acids. Germline lookup yields CDR1 SGHRS and CDR2 YFSETQ. The CDR3 loop reads CASTYSLRETQYF. Here the CDR3 DNA reads TGCGCCAGCACCTATAGTCTTCGGGAGACCCAGTACTTC.

This CDR3 reads CASSSRLEVDTQYF. As DNA, the CDR3 is TGTGCCAGCAGCTCGCGACTAGAGGTGGATACGCAGTATTTT. This chain links TRBV7-2 with TRBJ2-3, with a tentative D call TRBD2 (6 bases). V shed 4 bases and J shed 6 bases, with 14 bases lying between them. Germline CDR1 reads SGHTA; CDR2 reads FQGNSA. This CDR3 region has 14 residues.

This clonotype was recorded only once. The chain links TRBV28 to TRBJ2-7, with a tentative D call TRBD1 (5 bases). Germline-derived CDR1 and CDR2 are MDHEN and SYDVKM. V gave up 2 bases and J gave up 0 bases, with 14 bases separating them. The length of the CDR3 is 16 residues. CDR3 coding DNA: TGTGCCAGCAGTTTACTCAGGGAAGGGGCCTCCTACGAGCAGTACTTC. Translation: CASSLLREGASYEQYF.

This clonotype showed up just a few times. V gene TRBV28 combines with J gene TRBJ1-5; 7 bases fit TRBD1. This CDR3 comprises 15 residues. Germline loops: CDR1 MDHEN, CDR2 SYDVKM. Unmatched junction bases numbered 5, after V lost 3 bases and J lost 3 bases. CDR3 coding DNA: TGTGCCAGCAGTTTGGCGGACAGGCCCAATCAGCCCCAGCATTTT. Translating gives CASSLADRPNQPQHF.

V is TRBV20-1 and J is TRBJ1-5; perhaps TRBD1 as D (6 bases). V lost 5 bases, J lost 6 bases, and 11 bases lay in between. CDR1 is DFQATT and CDR2 is SNEGSKA in the germline V gene (reference sequence). The CDR3 covers 12 residues. CDR3 loop: CSAVRGTQPQHF. CDR3 DNA sequence: TGCAGTGCTGTTAGGGGGACTCAGCCCCAGCATTTT.

This chain links TRBV29-1 with TRBJ2-7; TRBD1 matches 7 bases. With V trimmed by 2 bases and J by 2 bases, 6 bases remained unmatched. The CDR3 runs to 14 residues. The germline gives CDR1 SQVTM, CDR2 ANQGSEA. CDR3 sequence reads: CSVELDRWPYEQYF. The CDR3 DNA follows: TGCAGCGTTGAACTGGACAGGTGGCCCTACGAGCAGTACTTC.

In this sample, this clonotype turned up a few times. The rearrangement links TRBV12-3 or TRBV12-4 to TRBJ1-5; 8 nucleotides line up with TRBD1. V shed 5 bases, J shed 11 bases, and the junction held 8 bases outside the gene matches. This CDR3 region has 13 residues. The CDR3 loop is CASSLGQGGSQHF. For the CDR3, the DNA is TGTGCCAGCAGTCTCGGACAGGGAGGCTCCCAGCATTTT.

With respect to this clonotype: One end of the junction does not line up with germline, which may come from a read error. The chain recombines TRBV6-1 with TRBJ1-1; D unclear. The CDR3 spans 13 residues. Germline loops: CDR1 MNHNS, CDR2 SASEGT. The CDR3 spells CASSGAQYTKAFF. For the CDR3, the DNA is TGTGCCAGCAGTGGGGCGCAGTACACTAAAGCTTTCTTT.

The chain employs TRBV20-1 and TRBJ1-6; D not resolved. The V and J ends lost 3 bases and 8 bases respectively, with 8 bases between them. The germline CDR1 and CDR2 sequences are DFQATT and SNEGSKA (reference sequence). The CDR3 covers 12 residues. CDR3 nucleotide sequence: TGCAGTGCTAGGTCCCAGGATTCACCCCTCCACTTT. Its translation is CSARSQDSPLHF.

This clonotype was observed a few times. The rearrangement links TRBV28 to TRBJ2-7; TRBD2 matches at 13 bases. CDR1 MDHEN and CDR2 SYDVKM come from the germline V gene. The CDR3 is 14 amino acids. With V trimmed by 5 bases and J by 9 bases, 7 bases remained unmatched. The CDR3, as DNA: TGTGCCAGCAGTCCCTGGACTAGCGGGGGATGGCAGTACTTC. Its protein is CASSPWTSGGWQYF. The variable domain in full, completed from reference TRBV28 and TRBJ2-7, reads DVKVTQSSRYLVKRTGEKVFLECVQDMDHENMFWYRQDPGLGLRLIYFSYDVKMKEKGDIPEGYSVSREKKERFSLILESASTNQTSMYLCASSPWTSGGWQYFGPGTRLTVT.

DNA of the CDR3: TGTGCCAGCAGCCCCCGTAGCGGGGGAAACGAGCAGTACTTC. Translating it yields CASSPRSGGNEQYF. The rearrangement links TRBV9 to TRBJ2-5; 9 nucleotides line up with TRBD2. The DNA end is a closer match to TRBJ2-7, so the J assignment may be wrong. Per germline, CDR1 SGDLS and CDR2 YYNGEE. The CDR3 runs to 14 residues.

The chain is built from TRBV14 and TRBJ2-1; 10 bases match TRBD2. In germline, CDR1 is SGHDN, CDR2 FVKESK. Trimming took 0 bases from V and 8 from J; bases not matched to a gene: 4. The CDR3 has 15 residues. The DNA for the CDR3 is TGTGCCAGCAGCCAAGAACAGCGGGGGGGCGATGAGCAGTTCTTC. Translated, it gives CASSQEQRGGDEQFF.

The chain employs TRBV10-3 and TRBJ1-5; TRBD1 matches 8 bases. CDR3 length: 18 amino acids. CDR1 and CDR2 (germline): ENHRY, SYGVKD. With 10 bases clipped from V and 3 bases from J, the junction kept 20 bases outside the gene matches. In DNA, the CDR3 is TGTGCCACCCGGGCGACAGGGGAGGAGGGTGTTGTCAATCAGCCCCAGCATTTT. Protein: CATRATGEEGVVNQPQHF.

Only a few counts were recorded for this clonotype. The V gene is TRBV20-1, the J gene TRBJ2-7, with TRBD1 identical over 8 bases. The germline V gene has CDR1 DFQATT and CDR2 SNEGSKA (reference sequence). V lost 5 bases, J lost 3 bases, and 12 bases stayed unmatched. CDR3 length: 15 residues. The CDR3 reads CSAPARDRSNYEQYF. In nucleotides, the CDR3 is TGCAGTGCTCCCGCCCGGGACAGGTCCAACTACGAGCAGTACTTC.

The table lists this clonotype with a count of one. With a much larger clone just one base away, this may be a read error. The rearrangement uses TRBV5-1 and TRBJ2-7; TRBD2 aligns across 7 bases. The germline V gene has CDR1 SGHRS and CDR2 YFSETQ. The CDR3 spans 15 residues. CDR3 amino acids: CTSSFRGLEDYEQYF. Written as DNA, the CDR3 is TGCACCAGCAGTTTTAGAGGACTAGAGGACTACGAGCAGTACTTC.